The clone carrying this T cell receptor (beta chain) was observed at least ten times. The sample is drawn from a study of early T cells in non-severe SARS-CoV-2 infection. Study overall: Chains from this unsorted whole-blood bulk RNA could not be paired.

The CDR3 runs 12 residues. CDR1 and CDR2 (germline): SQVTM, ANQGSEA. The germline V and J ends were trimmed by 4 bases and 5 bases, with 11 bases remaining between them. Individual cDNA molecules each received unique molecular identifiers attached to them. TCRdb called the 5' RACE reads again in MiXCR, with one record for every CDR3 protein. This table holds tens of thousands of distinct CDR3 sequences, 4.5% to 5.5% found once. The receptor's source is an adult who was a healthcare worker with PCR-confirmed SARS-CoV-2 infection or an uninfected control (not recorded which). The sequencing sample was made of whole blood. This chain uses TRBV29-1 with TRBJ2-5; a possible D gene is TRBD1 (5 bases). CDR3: CSVAGLGETQYF. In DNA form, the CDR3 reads TGCAGCGTTGCAGGGTTGGGTGAGACCCAGTACTTC.